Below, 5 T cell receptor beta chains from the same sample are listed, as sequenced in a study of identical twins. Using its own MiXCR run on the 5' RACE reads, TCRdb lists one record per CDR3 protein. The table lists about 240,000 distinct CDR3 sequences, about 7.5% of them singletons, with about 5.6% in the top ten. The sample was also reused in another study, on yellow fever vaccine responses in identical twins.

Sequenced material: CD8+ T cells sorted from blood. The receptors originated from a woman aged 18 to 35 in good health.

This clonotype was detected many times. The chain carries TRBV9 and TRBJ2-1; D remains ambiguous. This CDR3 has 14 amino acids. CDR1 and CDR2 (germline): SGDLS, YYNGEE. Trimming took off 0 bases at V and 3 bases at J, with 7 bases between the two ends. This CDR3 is CASSVASLYNEQFF. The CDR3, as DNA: TGTGCCAGCAGCGTAGCATCCCTCTACAATGAGCAGTTCTTC.

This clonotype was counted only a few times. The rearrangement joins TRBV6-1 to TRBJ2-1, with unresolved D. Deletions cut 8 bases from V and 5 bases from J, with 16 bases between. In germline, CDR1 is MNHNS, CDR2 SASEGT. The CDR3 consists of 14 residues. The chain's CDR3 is CASAAVAVDNEQFF. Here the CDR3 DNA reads TGTGCCAGCGCCGCCGTTGCGGTGGACAATGAGCAGTTCTTC.

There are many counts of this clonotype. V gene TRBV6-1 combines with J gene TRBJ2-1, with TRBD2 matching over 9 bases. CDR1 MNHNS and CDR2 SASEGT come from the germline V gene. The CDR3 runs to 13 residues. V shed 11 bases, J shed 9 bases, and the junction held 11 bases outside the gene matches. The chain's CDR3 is CAGTGREGVEQFF. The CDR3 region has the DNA TGTGCCGGTACGGGGCGGGAGGGGGTTGAGCAGTTCTTC.

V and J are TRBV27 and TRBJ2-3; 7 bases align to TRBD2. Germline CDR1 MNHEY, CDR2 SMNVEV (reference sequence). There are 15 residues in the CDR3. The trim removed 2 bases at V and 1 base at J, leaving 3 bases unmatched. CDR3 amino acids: CASSLMSGGTDTQYF. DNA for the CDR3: TGTGCCAGCAGTTTAATGAGCGGGGGCACAGATACGCAGTATTTT.

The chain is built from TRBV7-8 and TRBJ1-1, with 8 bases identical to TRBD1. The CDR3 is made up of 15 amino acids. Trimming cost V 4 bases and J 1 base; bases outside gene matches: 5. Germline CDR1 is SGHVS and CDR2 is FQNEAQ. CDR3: CASSSLDRENTEAFF. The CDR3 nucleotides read TGTGCCAGCAGCTCCCTGGACAGGGAGAACACTGAAGCTTTCTTT.